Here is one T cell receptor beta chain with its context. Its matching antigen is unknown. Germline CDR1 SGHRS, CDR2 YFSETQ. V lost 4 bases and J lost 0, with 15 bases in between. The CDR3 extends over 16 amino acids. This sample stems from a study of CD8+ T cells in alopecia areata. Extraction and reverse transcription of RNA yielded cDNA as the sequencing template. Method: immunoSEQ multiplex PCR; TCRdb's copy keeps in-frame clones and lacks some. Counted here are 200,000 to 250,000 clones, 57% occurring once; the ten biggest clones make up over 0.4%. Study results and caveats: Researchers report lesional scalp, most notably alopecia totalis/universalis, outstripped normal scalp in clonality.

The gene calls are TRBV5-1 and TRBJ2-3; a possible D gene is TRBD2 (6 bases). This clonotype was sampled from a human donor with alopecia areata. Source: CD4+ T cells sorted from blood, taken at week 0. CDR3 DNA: TGCGCCAGCAGCCTAACCGGGAGTACGAGCACAGATACGCAGTATTTT. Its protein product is CASSLTGSTSTDTQYF.